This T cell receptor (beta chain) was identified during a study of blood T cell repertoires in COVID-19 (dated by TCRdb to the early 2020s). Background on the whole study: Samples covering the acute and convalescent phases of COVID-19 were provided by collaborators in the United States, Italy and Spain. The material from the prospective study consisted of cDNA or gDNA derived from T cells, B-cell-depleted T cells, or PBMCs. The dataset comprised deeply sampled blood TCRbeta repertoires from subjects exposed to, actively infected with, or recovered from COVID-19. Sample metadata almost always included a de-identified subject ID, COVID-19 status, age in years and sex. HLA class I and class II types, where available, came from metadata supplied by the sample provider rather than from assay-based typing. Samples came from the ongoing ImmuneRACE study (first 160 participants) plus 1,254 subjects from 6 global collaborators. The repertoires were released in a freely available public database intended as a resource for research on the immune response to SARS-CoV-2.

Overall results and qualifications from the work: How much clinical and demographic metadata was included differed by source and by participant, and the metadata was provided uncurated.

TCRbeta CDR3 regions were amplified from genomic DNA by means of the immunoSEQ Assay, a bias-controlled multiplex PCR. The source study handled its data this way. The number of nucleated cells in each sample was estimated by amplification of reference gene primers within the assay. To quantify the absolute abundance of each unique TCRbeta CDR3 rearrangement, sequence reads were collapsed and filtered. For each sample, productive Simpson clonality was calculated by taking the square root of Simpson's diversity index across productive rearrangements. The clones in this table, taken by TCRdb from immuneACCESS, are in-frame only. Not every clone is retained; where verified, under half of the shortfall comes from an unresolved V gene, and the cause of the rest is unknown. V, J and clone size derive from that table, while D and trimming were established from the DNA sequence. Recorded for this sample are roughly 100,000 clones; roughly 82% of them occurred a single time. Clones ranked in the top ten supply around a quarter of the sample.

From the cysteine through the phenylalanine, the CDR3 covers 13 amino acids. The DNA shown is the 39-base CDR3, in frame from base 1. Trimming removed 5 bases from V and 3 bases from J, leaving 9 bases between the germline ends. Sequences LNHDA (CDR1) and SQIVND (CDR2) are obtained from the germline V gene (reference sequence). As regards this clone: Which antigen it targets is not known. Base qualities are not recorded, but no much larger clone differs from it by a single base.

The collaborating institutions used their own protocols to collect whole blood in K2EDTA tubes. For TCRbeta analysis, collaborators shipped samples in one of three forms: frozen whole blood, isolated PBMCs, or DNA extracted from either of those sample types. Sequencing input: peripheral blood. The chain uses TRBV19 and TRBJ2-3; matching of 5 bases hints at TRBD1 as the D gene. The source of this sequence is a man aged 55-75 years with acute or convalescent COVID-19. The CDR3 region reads CASSESGTDTQYF. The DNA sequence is TGTGCCAGTAGTGAATCAGGGACAGATACGCAGTATTTT.